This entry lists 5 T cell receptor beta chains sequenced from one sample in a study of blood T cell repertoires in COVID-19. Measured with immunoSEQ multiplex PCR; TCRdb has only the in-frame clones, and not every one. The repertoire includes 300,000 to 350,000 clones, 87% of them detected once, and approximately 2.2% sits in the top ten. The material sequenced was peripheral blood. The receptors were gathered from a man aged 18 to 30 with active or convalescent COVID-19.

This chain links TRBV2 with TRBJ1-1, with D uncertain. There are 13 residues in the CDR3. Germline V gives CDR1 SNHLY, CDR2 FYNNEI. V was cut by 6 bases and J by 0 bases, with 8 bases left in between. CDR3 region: CASSYGLNTEAFF. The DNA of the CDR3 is TGTGCCAGCAGCTATGGGCTGAACACTGAAGCTTTCTTT. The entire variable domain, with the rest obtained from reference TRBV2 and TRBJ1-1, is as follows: EPEVTQTPSHQVTQMGQEVILRCVPISNHLYFYWYRQILGQKVEFLVSFYNNEISEKSEIFDDQFSVERPDGSNFTLKIRSTKLEDSAMYFCASSYGLNTEAFFGQGTRLTVV.

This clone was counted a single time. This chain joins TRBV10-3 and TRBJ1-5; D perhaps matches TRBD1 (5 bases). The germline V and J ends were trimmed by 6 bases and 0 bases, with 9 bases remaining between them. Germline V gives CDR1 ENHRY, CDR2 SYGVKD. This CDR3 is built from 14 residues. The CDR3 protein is CAIRGGDSNQPQHF. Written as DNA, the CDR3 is TGTGCCATCAGGGGGGGAGATAGCAATCAGCCCCAGCATTTT.

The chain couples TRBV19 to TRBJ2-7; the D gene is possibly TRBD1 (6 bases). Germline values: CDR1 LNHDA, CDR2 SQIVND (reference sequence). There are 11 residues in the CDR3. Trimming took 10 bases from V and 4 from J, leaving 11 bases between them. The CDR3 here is CATQGRYEQYF. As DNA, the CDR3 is TGTGCCACCCAGGGGCGGTACGAGCAGTACTTC.

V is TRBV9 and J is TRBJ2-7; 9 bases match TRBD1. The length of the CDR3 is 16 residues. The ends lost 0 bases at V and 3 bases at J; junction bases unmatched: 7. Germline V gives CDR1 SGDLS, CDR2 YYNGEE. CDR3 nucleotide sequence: TGTGCCAGCAGCGTAGAGCCGGGGACAGGGTACTACGAGCAGTACTTC. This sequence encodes CASSVEPGTGYYEQYF.

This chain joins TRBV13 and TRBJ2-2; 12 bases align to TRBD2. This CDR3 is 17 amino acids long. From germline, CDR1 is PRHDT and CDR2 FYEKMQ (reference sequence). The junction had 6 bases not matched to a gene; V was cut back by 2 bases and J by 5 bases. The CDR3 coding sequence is TGTGCCAGCAGCTTACCTAGCGGGAGGGCAAGAACCGGGGAGCTGTTTTTT. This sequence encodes CASSLPSGRARTGELFF. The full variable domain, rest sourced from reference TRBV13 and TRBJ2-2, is AAGVIQSPRHLIKEKRETATLKCYPIPRHDTVYWYQQGPGQDPQFLISFYEKMQSDKGSIPDRFSAQQFSDYHSELNMSSLELGDSALYFCASSLPSGRARTGELFFGEGSRLTVL.